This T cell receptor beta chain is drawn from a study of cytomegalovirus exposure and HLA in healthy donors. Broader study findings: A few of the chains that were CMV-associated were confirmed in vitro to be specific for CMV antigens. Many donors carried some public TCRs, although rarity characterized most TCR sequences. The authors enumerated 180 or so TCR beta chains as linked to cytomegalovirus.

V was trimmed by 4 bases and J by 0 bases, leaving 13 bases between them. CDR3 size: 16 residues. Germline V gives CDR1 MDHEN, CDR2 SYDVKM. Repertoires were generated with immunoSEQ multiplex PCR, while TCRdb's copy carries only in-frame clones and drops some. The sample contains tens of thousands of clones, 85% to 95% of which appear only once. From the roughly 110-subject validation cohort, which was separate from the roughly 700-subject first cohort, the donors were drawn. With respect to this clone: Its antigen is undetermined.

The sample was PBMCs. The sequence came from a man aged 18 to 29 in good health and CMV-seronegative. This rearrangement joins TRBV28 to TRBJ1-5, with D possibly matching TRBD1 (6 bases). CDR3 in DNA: TGTGCCAGCAGTTCCCTGGGACACCTTAGCAATCAGCCCCAGCATTTT. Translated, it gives CASSSLGHLSNQPQHF.